These 27 T cell receptor beta chains were sequenced from one sample in a study of response to subunit inactivated influenza vaccine. One entry per CDR3 protein results from TCRdb running MiXCR on the RT-PCR reads. The sample has about 190,000 distinct CDR3 sequences; roughly 14% are singletons. The material sequenced was CD8+ T cells sorted from PBMCs, taken roughly 5 days after vaccination. These receptors originate from a man aged 50 or older who received an inactivated influenza vaccine.

The J gene is TRBJ1-1, the V gene TRBV28; D not resolved. Between the trimmed V and J ends, which lost 2 bases and 2 bases, there was a span of 3 bases. The CDR3 is made up of 12 amino acids. The germline V gene encodes CDR1 MDHEN and CDR2 SYDVKM. This CDR3 is CASSLSNTEAFF. In nucleotides, the CDR3 is TGTGCCAGCAGTTTAAGCAACACTGAAGCTTTCTTT.

This chain connects TRBV12-3 or TRBV12-4 to TRBJ1-5, with no clear D. CDR3 length: 14 amino acids. Trimming left V 6 bases short and J 6 bases short, with 15 bases between. Here the CDR3 reads CASSSDLRSQPQHF. In DNA form, the CDR3 reads TGTGCCAGCAGCTCGGACCTGAGGAGTCAGCCCCAGCATTTT.

CDR3 nucleotide sequence: TGTGCCAGCAGCTTAGTAGAGGAAGTGGGCTCCGAGCAGTACTTC. Its translation is CASSLVEEVGSEQYF. The rearrangement joins TRBV7-2 to TRBJ2-7; D not certain. The CDR3 consists of 15 residues. Germline V CDR1 and CDR2: SGHTA, FQGNSA. V was clipped by 1 base and J by 6 bases, with 16 bases between them.

V is TRBV15 and J is TRBJ2-7; the D gene is possibly TRBD2 (5 bases). The CDR3 extends over 17 amino acids. Trimming took off 0 bases at V and 3 bases at J, with 18 bases between the two ends. Germline assignment: CDR1 LNHNV and CDR2 YYDKDF (reference sequence). CDR3 bases: TGTGCCACCAGCAGAGATAGTGGGTCCGAGGGTAACTACGAGCAGTACTTC. Protein: CATSRDSGSEGNYEQYF.

This clonotype was seen ten or more times. The rearrangement links TRBV20-1 to TRBJ2-1, with D perhaps TRBD1 (5 bases). The ends were cut back, 1 base at V and 7 bases at J, with 17 bases in the middle. The CDR3 is 15 residues long. Germline CDR1 and CDR2: DFQATT and SNEGSKA (reference sequence). This CDR3 reads CSARGPEKGLNEQFF. CDR3 DNA sequence: TGCAGTGCTAGAGGCCCGGAGAAGGGGCTTAATGAGCAGTTCTTC.

The chain combines TRBV15 with TRBJ2-3; 7 bases line up with TRBD2. This CDR3 region has 14 residues. CDR1 is LNHNV and CDR2 is YYDKDF in the germline V gene (reference sequence). With V trimmed by 1 base and J by 5 bases, 3 bases remained unmatched. The DNA of the CDR3 is TGTGCCACCAGCAGAGGACTAGCAGTAGATACGCAGTATTTT. Translated: CATSRGLAVDTQYF.

The chain combines TRBV7-9 with TRBJ2-2, with D perhaps matching TRBD1 (6 bases). V was trimmed by 3 bases and J by 3 bases, leaving 8 bases between them. Germline V gene lookup returns CDR1 SEHNR and CDR2 FQNEAQ (reference sequence). This CDR3 region has 14 residues. The CDR3 DNA is TGTGCCAGCAGCTTCTACAGGGACACCGGGGAGCTGTTTTTT. Translation gives CASSFYRDTGELFF.

This clonotype was seen a handful of times. The chain couples TRBV10-3 to TRBJ2-1; TRBD2 agrees at 10 bases. The length of the CDR3 is 15 residues. Losses at the gene ends were 6 bases for V and 6 bases for J; bases not matched to a gene: 8. The germline gives CDR1 ENHRY, CDR2 SYGVKD. CDR3 loop: CAIRPGTSGTNEQFF. CDR3 sequence (DNA): TGTGCCATCAGGCCGGGAACTAGCGGGACCAATGAGCAGTTCTTC.

This clonotype has just one count. The rearrangement links TRBV7-2 to TRBJ2-7, with D possibly TRBD2 on 7 matching bases. This CDR3 has 16 amino acids. Germline lookup yields CDR1 SGHTA and CDR2 FQGNSA. Trimming cost V 0 bases and J 3 bases, with 15 bases left between them. The CDR3 is CASSLAGRGIVYEQYF. In nucleotides, the CDR3 is TGTGCCAGCAGCTTAGCGGGGAGGGGGATTGTCTACGAGCAGTACTTC.

There are a few counts of this clonotype. The genes are TRBV3-1 and TRBJ2-3, with 12 bases matching TRBD1. Per the germline V gene, CDR1 is LGHDT and CDR2 is YNNKEL (reference sequence). The CDR3 covers 16 residues. Unmatched junction bases numbered 7, after V lost 5 bases and J lost 4 bases. CDR3 region: CASSNWDRGLSDTQYF. CDR3 bases: TGTGCCAGCAGCAACTGGGACAGGGGGCTTTCAGATACGCAGTATTTT.

This clonotype was counted only a few times. In DNA form, the CDR3 reads TGTGCCAGCATTCCGGGGGCTAGCGGGAGTAATGAGCAGTTCTTC. It specifies CASIPGASGSNEQFF. The rearrangement joins TRBV27 to TRBJ2-1, with 10 bases that match TRBD2. V lost 7 bases to trimming and J lost 7 bases; unmatched junction nucleotides: 10. Looked up from germline, CDR1 is MNHEY and CDR2 is SMNVEV (reference sequence). The CDR3 consists of 15 residues.

The chain employs TRBV7-9 and TRBJ2-5; D unresolved. CDR1 and CDR2 (germline): SEHNR, FQNEAQ (reference sequence). V lost 2 bases to trimming and J lost 1 base, with 11 bases between them. This CDR3 is built from 15 residues. CDR3 coding DNA: TGTGCCAGCAGCTTACGGGCGGCCCCCCAAGAGACCCAGTACTTC. This encodes CASSLRAAPQETQYF.

The chain uses TRBV3-1 and TRBJ1-1, with a weak D call TRBD1 (6 bases). Trimming left V 3 bases short and J 4 bases short, with 15 bases between. The germline V gene encodes CDR1 LGHDT and CDR2 YNNKEL (reference sequence). The CDR3 runs 15 residues. CDR3 DNA sequence: TGTGCCAGCAGCCACCCGAGGGGGGCGGGCACTGAAGCTTTCTTT. This gives the protein CASSHPRGAGTEAFF. The full variable domain, completed using reference TRBV3-1 and TRBJ1-1, is DTAVSQTPKYLVTQMGNDKSIKCEQNLGHDTMYWYKQDSKKFLKIMFSYNNKELIINETVPNRFSPKSPDKAHLNLHINSLELGDSAVYFCASSHPRGAGTEAFFGQGTRLTVV.

The chain employs TRBV6-5 and TRBJ1-5; TRBD1 matches at 8 bases. V dropped 4 bases and J dropped 3; count of bases not matched to a gene: 2. The CDR3 sequence is 14 residues long. The germline gives CDR1 MNHEY, CDR2 SVGAGI. CDR3 amino acids: CASSSGGPNQPQHF. In DNA form, the CDR3 reads TGTGCCAGCAGTTCAGGGGGCCCCAATCAGCCCCAGCATTTT.

This clonotype was counted ten times or more. This chain connects TRBV7-9 to TRBJ2-7; 7 bases agree with TRBD1. Germline CDR1 and CDR2: SEHNR and FQNEAQ (reference sequence). J gave up 4 bases and V 5 bases, and 8 bases lay outside the gene matches. This CDR3 comprises 14 residues. In DNA form, the CDR3 reads TGTGCCAGCAGCCCCGGACAGGTTTCTTACGAGCAGTACTTC. It is translated as CASSPGQVSYEQYF.

In its sample, this clonotype was seen a few times. The V gene is TRBV4-2, the J gene TRBJ2-7; D may match TRBD1 or TRBD2 (5 bases each). CDR3 length: 15 residues. Germline V gives CDR1 LGHNA, CDR2 YNFKEQ. The V and J ends lost 3 bases and 1 base respectively, with 13 bases between them. The DNA for the CDR3 is TGTGCCAGCAGCCAGGGGGTAGCTTCGTCCTACGAGCAGTACTTC. Translating gives CASSQGVASSYEQYF.

The sample holds many counts of this clonotype. This chain links TRBV24-1 with TRBJ2-1, with 9 bases that match TRBD1. With V trimmed by 0 bases and J by 6 bases, 5 bases remained unmatched. The CDR3 extends over 16 amino acids. The germline CDR1 and CDR2 sequences are KGHDR and SFDVKD. CDR3 region: CATSDLPPGQGNEQFF. DNA of the CDR3: TGTGCCACCAGTGATTTGCCTCCGGGACAGGGCAATGAGCAGTTCTTC.

The genes are TRBV20-1 and TRBJ2-2; D remains ambiguous. CDR3 size: 11 residues. Germline V gives CDR1 DFQATT, CDR2 SNEGSKA (reference sequence). The V end lost 6 bases, the J end lost 5 bases, and 7 bases lay between the germline ends. In nucleotides, the CDR3 is TGCAGTGCCCCCCGAACCGGGGAGCTGTTTTTT. Translating it yields CSAPRTGELFF.

At least ten counts were recorded for this clonotype. J is TRBJ2-1 and V is TRBV5-1, with 14 nucleotides matching TRBD2. CDR1 is SGHRS and CDR2 is YFSETQ in the germline V gene. The CDR3 sequence is 17 residues long. The ends lost 1 base at V and 4 bases at J; junction bases unmatched: 4. CDR3: CASSLTGLAGGYNEQFF. The CDR3 coding sequence is TGCGCCAGCAGCTTGACAGGACTAGCGGGAGGTTACAATGAGCAGTTCTTC.

This clonotype was seen at least ten times. This chain joins TRBV4-1 and TRBJ1-5, with unresolved D. The germline V gene has CDR1 MGHRA and CDR2 YSYEKL. The CDR3 extends over 17 amino acids. V was cut by 1 base and J by 8 bases, with 21 bases left in between. This CDR3 reads CASSQGLTAKGFEPQHF. CDR3 nucleotide sequence: TGCGCCAGCAGCCAAGGCTTGACGGCAAAGGGCTTTGAGCCCCAGCATTTT.

This clonotype was counted between two and nine times. The chain uses TRBV20-1 and TRBJ2-7; the match to TRBD2 covers 10 bases. Germline V CDR1 and CDR2: DFQATT, SNEGSKA (reference sequence). The CDR3 is made up of 15 amino acids. Trimming cost V 0 bases and J 2 bases; bases outside gene matches: 4. The DNA of the CDR3 is TGCAGTGCTAGAGATCCCACTAGCGGGGCCTACGAGCAGTACTTC. It codes for CSARDPTSGAYEQYF.

In this sample, this clonotype turned up a few times. The rearrangement joins TRBV4-2 to TRBJ2-7; perhaps TRBD1 as D (6 bases). This CDR3 is built from 15 residues. Germline V gives CDR1 LGHNA, CDR2 YNFKEQ. Trimming pared 0 bases from V and 3 bases from J, leaving 12 bases between. The CDR3 DNA reads TGTGCCAGCAGCCAAGAAAAGAGGGGGATCTACGAGCAGTACTTC. This gives the protein CASSQEKRGIYEQYF.

This clonotype was seen a handful of times. The CDR3 here is CASSYSKGTAKNSYEQYF. The CDR3 region has the DNA TGTGCCAGCAGTTACTCGAAAGGGACAGCCAAAAACTCCTACGAGCAGTACTTC. The chain links TRBV6-5 to TRBJ2-7, with 7 nucleotides matching TRBD1. The CDR3 length is 18 residues. V dropped 0 bases and J dropped 0; count of bases not matched to a gene: 11. Germline CDR1 and CDR2: MNHEY and SVGAGI.

The table lists this clonotype with a few counts. The gene calls are TRBV5-1 and TRBJ1-1, with D hard to call. The CDR3 runs 15 residues. Germline CDR1 is SGHRS and CDR2 is YFSETQ. V was clipped by 4 bases and J by 1 base, with 14 bases between them. The CDR3 is CASSLGRFSNTEAFF. DNA for the CDR3: TGCGCCAGCAGCCTAGGACGGTTTTCGAACACTGAAGCTTTCTTT.

The chain is built from TRBV5-1 and TRBJ2-7, with 7 nucleotides matching TRBD2. The CDR3 is 14 residues long. Germline V lookup: CDR1 SGHRS, CDR2 YFSETQ. V gave up 1 base and J gave up 2 bases; unmatched junction bases: 3. The CDR3: CASSLRRETYEQYF. CDR3 DNA: TGCGCCAGCAGCTTGCGGCGGGAGACCTACGAGCAGTACTTC.

A few counts support this clonotype. The V and J genes are TRBV4-3 and TRBJ1-4; D is ambiguous. Trimming took off 0 bases at V and 4 bases at J, with 12 bases between the two ends. From germline, CDR1 is LGHNA and CDR2 YSLEER. The CDR3 extends over 16 amino acids. CDR3 amino acids: CASSQELGYGNEKLFF. The CDR3 DNA reads as TGCGCCAGCAGCCAAGAATTGGGGTATGGTAATGAAAAACTGTTTTTT.

This clonotype was seen a handful of times. This chain links TRBV6-2 or TRBV6-3 with TRBJ2-3, with 8 bases that match TRBD1. This CDR3 is built from 14 residues. Trimming took 6 bases from V and 4 from J; bases not matched to a gene: 6. Germline V gives CDR1 MNHEY, CDR2 SVGEGT. CDR3 amino acids: CASSLSTGADTQYF. The CDR3 coding sequence is TGTGCCAGCAGCCTTTCGACAGGGGCAGATACGCAGTATTTT.